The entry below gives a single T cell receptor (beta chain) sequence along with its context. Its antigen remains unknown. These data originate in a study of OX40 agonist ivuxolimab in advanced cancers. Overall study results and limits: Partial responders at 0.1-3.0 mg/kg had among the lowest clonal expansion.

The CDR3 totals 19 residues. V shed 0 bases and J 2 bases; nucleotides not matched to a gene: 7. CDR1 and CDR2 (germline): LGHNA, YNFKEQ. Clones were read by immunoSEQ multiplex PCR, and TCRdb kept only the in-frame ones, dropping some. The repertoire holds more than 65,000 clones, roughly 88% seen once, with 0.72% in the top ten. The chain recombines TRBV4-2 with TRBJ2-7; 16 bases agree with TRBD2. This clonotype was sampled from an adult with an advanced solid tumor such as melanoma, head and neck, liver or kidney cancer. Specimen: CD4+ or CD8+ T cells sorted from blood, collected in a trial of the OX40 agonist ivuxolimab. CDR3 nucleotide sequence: TGTGCCAGCAGCCAAGAGACTGGGACTAGCGGGAGGGAGGCCTACGAGCAGTACTTC. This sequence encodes CASSQETGTSGREAYEQYF.